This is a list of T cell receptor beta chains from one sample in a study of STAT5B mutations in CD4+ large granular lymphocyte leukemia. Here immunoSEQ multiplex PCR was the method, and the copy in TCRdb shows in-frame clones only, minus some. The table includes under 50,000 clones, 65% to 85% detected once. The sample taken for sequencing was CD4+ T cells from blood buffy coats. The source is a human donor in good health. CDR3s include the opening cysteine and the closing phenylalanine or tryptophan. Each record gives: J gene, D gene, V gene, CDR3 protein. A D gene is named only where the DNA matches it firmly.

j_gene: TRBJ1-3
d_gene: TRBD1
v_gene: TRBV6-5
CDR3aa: CASSSRDRGGNTIYF

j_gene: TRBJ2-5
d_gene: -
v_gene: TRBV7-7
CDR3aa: CASSPAGGPQETQYF

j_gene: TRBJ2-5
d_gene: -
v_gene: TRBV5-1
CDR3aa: CASSLGPGSEETQYF

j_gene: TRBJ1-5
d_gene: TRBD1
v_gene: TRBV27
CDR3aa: CASSLAGQGGNQPQHF

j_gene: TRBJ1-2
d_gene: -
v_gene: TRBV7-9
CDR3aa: CASSSSGGRAYGYTF

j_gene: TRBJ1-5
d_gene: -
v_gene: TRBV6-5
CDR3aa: CASREYSNQPQHF

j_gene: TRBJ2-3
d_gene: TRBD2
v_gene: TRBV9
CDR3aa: CASSPQTSGSTATQYF

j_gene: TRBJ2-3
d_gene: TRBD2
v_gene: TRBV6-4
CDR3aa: CASSVTSGSTDTQYF

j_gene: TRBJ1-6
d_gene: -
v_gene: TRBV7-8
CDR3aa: CASRPQGVDSPLHF

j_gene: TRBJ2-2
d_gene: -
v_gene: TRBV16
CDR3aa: CASSQTGFGELFF

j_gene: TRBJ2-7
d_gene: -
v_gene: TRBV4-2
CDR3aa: CASSQLVSYEQYF

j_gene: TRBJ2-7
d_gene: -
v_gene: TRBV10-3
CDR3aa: CAISERGDEQYF

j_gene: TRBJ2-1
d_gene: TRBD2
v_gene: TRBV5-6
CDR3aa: CASSLYGEGFVEQFF

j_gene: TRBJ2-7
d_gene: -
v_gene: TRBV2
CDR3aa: CASSHGTFTYEQYF

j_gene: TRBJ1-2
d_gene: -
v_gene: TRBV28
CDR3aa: CASSSGGEDNKNGYTF

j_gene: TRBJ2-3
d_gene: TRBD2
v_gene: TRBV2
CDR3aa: CASSEARGADTQYF

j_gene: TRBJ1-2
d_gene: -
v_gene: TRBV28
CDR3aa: CASSTAGPGYTF

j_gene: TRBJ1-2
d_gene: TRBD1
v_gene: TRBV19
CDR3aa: CASSMGDRGVNYGYTF

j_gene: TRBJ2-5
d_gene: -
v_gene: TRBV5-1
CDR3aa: CASSLAREKETQYF

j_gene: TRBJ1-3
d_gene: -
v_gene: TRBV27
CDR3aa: CASSLGGAGNTIYF

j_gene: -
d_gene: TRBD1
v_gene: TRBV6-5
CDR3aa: CASRIRDRSSYEQYF

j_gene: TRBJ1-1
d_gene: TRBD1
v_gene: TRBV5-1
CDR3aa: CASSQTGDTEAFF